Included here is one T cell receptor beta chain sequence, with context. No conserved phenylalanine or tryptophan ends this CDR3, so it is likely a read error. It is unclear where the CDR3 begins or ends on the DNA, so no DNA is shown, and the CDR3 is as TCRdb lists it. The entry originates in a study of glioma-infiltrating T cells. Overall study: Presurgical dexamethasone in glioma patients lasted six or fewer days.

The V gene's germline CDR1 is SGHTA and CDR2 FQGNSA. The CDR3 sequence runs 14 residues, both termini included. Amplification of TCR alpha and beta CDR3 regions from RNA used iRepertoire nested multiplex PCR. TCRdb redid the calling of the multiplex PCR reads with MiXCR, one entry per CDR3 protein. The sample includes more than 300,000 distinct CDR3 sequences, roughly two fifths of them seen just once. The chain combines TRBV7-2 with TRBJ2-4; TRBD2 is taken as the D call from the table, unchecked against the DNA. The specimen sequenced was glioma tissue, nonneoplastic brain tissue, or PBMCs (not recorded which). This TCR came from a human donor with low-grade glioma or glioblastoma, undergoing nonglioma brain surgery, or in good health (not recorded which). CDR3: CASSRRRVQNIQHL.